The clone carrying this T cell receptor beta chain was picked up one time. The data were produced by immunoSEQ multiplex PCR, yet TCRdb's version contains in-frame clones alone and is incomplete. The sample has 35,000 to 45,000 clones; around 90% are singletons. This sample was included in a study of T cell changes during pregnancy in multiple sclerosis. Germline V gene sequence: CDR1 KGHSH, CDR2 LQKENI. The CDR3 has 13 amino acids. V lost 8 bases and J 5 bases, leaving 12 bases between the germline ends. This clonotype originated in a female donor with multiple sclerosis, enrolled in a pregnancy study. This chain uses TRBV18 with TRBJ2-2, with D maybe TRBD1 (8 bases). The specimen comprised CD8+ T cells from peripheral blood mononuclear cells, sampled in the first trimester of pregnancy. The CDR3 bases are TGTGCCAGCGGACAGGGAGGGACCGGGGAGCTGTTTTTT. Amino acids: CASGQGGTGELFF.